This T cell receptor (beta chain) was sequenced in a study of shared clonotypes between healthy human individuals (TCRdb year 2020). Turning to the overall study: The cohort comprised a couple of women and three men aged 18 to 49 years. Per donor, three plates each were used for CD4 naive and CD4 memory, two for CD8 naive, and one for CD8 memory. To estimate repertoire size and how much clonotypes are shared between individuals, the study performed deep sequencing of blood TCR repertoires from five healthy adults. Different laboratories and diverse techniques were used to prepare libraries and sequence TCR repertoires, to increase sequencing depth and limit assay-specific biases. Leukapheresis yielded between about 0.85 and 10 billion PBMCs per donor. Study-level results and caveats: Naive subsets generally had larger estimated clonotype richness than memory subsets did. Only blood was sampled, and tissue TCR repertoires likely differ from those in blood. Compared with non-shared clonotypes, clonotypes shared by all four sorted-subset donors had higher generation probabilities. Across four donors, around 5% of naive CD4, more than 3% of naive CD8, approximately 2.5% of memory CD4, and 0.4% of memory CD8 clonotypes were shared. The genetic and exposure-history diversity represented was limited by the small number of donors. Even with the large sequencing depth, rarefaction of the sorted-subset datasets indicated that sequencing was incomplete. Pairwise subsampling indicated that sequencing depth was expected to affect the degree of clonotype sharing among donors.

The donors were healthy, HIV-negative adults who had no recently reported acute infections or vaccinations. Every donor was a Caucasian adult residing in Nashville, Tennessee, USA. CD4+ T cells were enriched by magnetic negative selection; naive cells were then positively selected on CD45RA, and the negative fraction formed the memory subset. Blood was collected by leukapheresis, and PBMCs were isolated by Ficoll-Histopaque density gradient centrifugation and then cryopreserved in liquid nitrogen vapor phase. Analytical flow cytometry was used to check the purity and quantity of each magnetically sorted T cell population. From each sorted fraction, genomic DNA was isolated and quantified by UV absorbance on a Nanodrop 2000c. Regarding this clone: It lacks a known antigen. No base quality values were provided; no much bigger clone lies one nucleotide off.

Using the deep immunoSEQ assay, multiplex PCR amplified TCR CDR3 regions from genomic DNA. Extracted genomic DNA from each cell subset was spread evenly across all wells of several immunoSEQ 96-well plates, with each plate serving as a replicate. For sorted subsets, each replicate PCR was loaded with 150 to 250 ng genomic DNA, equivalent to about 30,000 T cell genomes. Purified libraries were quantified with a Qubit 3.0 fluorometer, sized on a Bioanalyzer 2100, and re-quantified with the KAPA Library Quantification kit. Each immunoSEQ 96-well plate was sequenced on its own single-read 150-cycle Illumina NextSeq 550 flow cell. In the source study's methods: Because only junctional sequences without quality scores were contained in the immunoSEQ output, filtering matching that applied to full-length reads could not be performed. To assign V/J genes and CDR3, sequences were annotated against IMGT germline references using PyIR, a Python wrapper for IgBLAST v1.9. Reads with weak V/J assignments (E-value above 1e-6), missing CDR3, stop codons, out-of-frame junctions, or ambiguous translated residues were removed. V3J clonotypes were defined by identical inferred V gene, J gene, and CDR3 amino acid sequence. Percentage overlap between repertoires was calculated by dividing the number of shared unique clonotypes by the size of the smaller repertoire. Repertoire richness was assessed with RTK rarefaction, the Chao1 estimator, and Recon v2.1 estimates of unobserved clonotypes. OLGA was used to compute generation probabilities for all TCRbeta clonotypes that the gDNA method yielded from a few donors. The table comes from immuneACCESS by way of TCRdb, which keeps in-frame sequences with V and J called. Part of the clones is missing from these tables; in studies checked, under half for an unresolved V gene and the rest for unknown reasons. V, J and clone size were drawn from that table, and D and trimming were deduced from the DNA. This sample has under 750,000 clones in its table, and 72% of those were observed once. About 1.8% of the sample is held by the ten biggest clonotypes.

V loses 6 bases, J loses 7 bases, and the germline ends lie 6 bases apart. The CDR3 measures 11 amino acids from cysteine to phenylalanine. The only DNA kept is the CDR3, 33 bases in frame from the first base. CDR1 and CDR2 are drawn from the germline V gene: MDHEN, SYDVKM. The sequence came from a woman younger than 45 in good health. The chain is assembled from TRBV28 and TRBJ1-4; no D gene is confidently identified. Sequencing was done on a sample of memory CD4+ T cells sorted from blood. The sample's cell subset or site label, decoded: CD45RA-negative fraction. The base sequence is TGTGCCAGCAGCGCGGGTGAAAAACTGTTTTTT. Its coded protein is CASSAGEKLFF.